Following are 22 T cell receptor beta chains from one sample sequenced in a study of T cell repertoires in cytomegalovirus infection (dated by TCRdb to the late 2010s). The label giving this sample's treatment or condition can be read as: in vitro stimulation with specific CMV peptide epitopes to enrich CMV-specific T cells. These receptors are not linked to any known antigen. This sample was sequenced with an Illumina HiSeq 1500. TCRdb reanalyzed the raw reads on its own, using fastp at Q25 for trimming and MiXCR for clone calling, and kept in-frame beta chains. Each CDR3 protein appears once, grouped with its most common genes and DNA. Within this sample are a few hundred thousand distinct CDR3 sequences, with just under 40% of them counted one time only. The ten most abundant clones make up over 45% of the sample. The input for sequencing was cultured PBMCs, taken from culture after CMV antigen stimulation. The receptor source for this set is a human donor in good health (CMV status not recorded). Some clones in this sample may be carry-over from other donors' samples.

This clonotype was seen a few times. The genes are TRBV30 and TRBJ1-1; no clear D. Germline-derived CDR1 and CDR2 are GTSNPN and SVGIG (reference sequence). The CDR3 is made up of 12 amino acids. V was pared by 1 base and J by 7 bases, with 10 bases between. The DNA for the CDR3 is TGTGCCTGGAGTGACCCCCCTATTGAAGCTTTCTTT. Translating gives CAWSDPPIEAFF.

This clonotype was counted a few times. The rearrangement joins TRBV7-2 to TRBJ1-1, with unresolved D. The length of the CDR3 is 13 residues. Trimming stripped 4 bases from V and 5 bases from J, with 11 bases between. Germline V gene data show CDR1 as SGHTA and CDR2 as FQGNSA. The CDR3: CASSSLAGTEAFF. The CDR3 DNA reads TGTGCCAGCAGCTCTTTGGCGGGGACTGAAGCTTTCTTT.

CDR3 in DNA: TGTGCCATCAGTGAGTCAGGCTACCTAGAGACCCAGTACTTC. This gives the protein CAISESGYLETQYF. The rearrangement uses TRBV10-3 and TRBJ2-5; D not resolved. V was shortened by 0 bases and J by 4 bases, with 9 bases between the two germline ends. Looked up from germline, CDR1 is ENHRY and CDR2 is SYGVKD. The CDR3 totals 14 residues.

The V gene is TRBV20-1, the J gene TRBJ2-1; TRBD2 is a possible D gene (7 bases). The CDR3 has 16 residues. Germline CDR1 reads DFQATT; CDR2 reads SNEGSKA (reference sequence). This chain's CDR3 is CSIPNAGAQAYNEQFF. In nucleotides, the CDR3 is TGCAGCATACCTAACGCGGGGGCTCAGGCATACAATGAGCAGTTCTTC.

This clonotype was found a few times. The chain has TRBV28 and TRBJ1-2; D remains ambiguous. The CDR3 length is 13 residues. V was shortened by 4 bases and J by 4 bases, with 10 bases between the two germline ends. Germline CDR1 and CDR2: MDHEN and SYDVKM. The CDR3: CASSSGRPYGYTF. CDR3 coding DNA: TGTGCCAGCAGTTCTGGCAGGCCCTATGGCTACACCTTC.

V is TRBV28 and J is TRBJ1-1; unclear D gene. The CDR3 is made up of 17 amino acids. Trimming took 4 bases from V and 0 from J, leaving 18 bases between them. CDR1 and CDR2 (germline): MDHEN, SYDVKM. CDR3 protein: CASSSTHSADMNTEAFF. The DNA for the CDR3 is TGTGCCAGCAGTTCGACGCATTCGGCGGATATGAACACTGAAGCTTTCTTT.

This clonotype was detected ten times or more. Here the CDR3 reads CASSLTTGVTEAFF. The CDR3 DNA reads as TGTGCCAGCAGCTTAACTACAGGGGTCACTGAAGCTTTCTTT. The V and J genes are TRBV7-2 and TRBJ1-1; 7 positions match TRBD1. With V trimmed by 2 bases and J by 4 bases, 4 bases remained unmatched. The CDR3 sequence is 14 residues long. Germline lookup yields CDR1 SGHTA and CDR2 FQGNSA.

The chain uses TRBV5-4 and TRBJ2-2; the D gene is possibly TRBD2 (5 bases). V lost 6 bases and J lost 1, with 13 bases in between. The CDR3 contains 15 residues. Germline CDR1 is SGHNT and CDR2 is YYREEE (reference sequence). CDR3 nucleotides: TGTGCCAGCACCAGAGGCGAGGGGAACACCGGGGAGCTGTTTTTT. This codes for CASTRGEGNTGELFF. The variable domain in full, with the rest retrieved from reference TRBV5-4 and TRBJ2-2, is ETGVTQSPTHLIKTRGQQVTLRCSSQSGHNTVSWYQQALGQGPQFIFQYYREEENGRGNFPPRFSGLQFPNYSSELNVNALELDDSALYLCASTRGEGNTGELFFGEGSRLTVL.

The V and J genes are TRBV10-3 and TRBJ1-5; D gene ambiguous. Germline V CDR1 and CDR2: ENHRY, SYGVKD. Trimming stripped 0 bases from V and 8 bases from J, with 14 bases between. The CDR3 is 15 residues long. CDR3 residues: CAISESGPTLEPQHF. CDR3 coding DNA: TGTGCCATCAGTGAGTCGGGCCCGACCCTAGAGCCCCAGCATTTT.

The chain carries TRBV19 and TRBJ1-1; the match to TRBD1 covers 8 bases. The CDR3 has 14 amino acids. Germline V gives CDR1 LNHDA, CDR2 SQIVND (reference sequence). The V and J ends lost 4 bases and 5 bases, in that order; junction bases with no gene match: 6. The CDR3 loop is CASSNDRGGTEAFF. For the CDR3, the DNA is TGTGCCAGTAGTAACGACAGGGGAGGAACTGAAGCTTTCTTT. The whole variable domain, filled in from reference TRBV19 and TRBJ1-1, reads DGGITQSPKYLFRKEGQNVTLSCEQNLNHDAMYWYRQDPGQGLRLIYYSQIVNDFQKGDIAEGYSVSREKKESFPLTVTSAQKNPTAFYLCASSNDRGGTEAFFGQGTRLTVV.

V is TRBV12-3 or TRBV12-4 and J is TRBJ1-1; D uncertain. V was pared by 7 bases and J by 5 bases, with 14 bases between. The CDR3 has 13 amino acids. CDR3 residues: CASKTMGPTEAFF. CDR3 in DNA: TGTGCCAGCAAGACAATGGGCCCAACTGAAGCTTTCTTT.

There are a few counts of this clonotype. The chain joins TRBV20-1 to TRBJ2-5; tentative D call: TRBD2 (5 bases). Looked up from germline, CDR1 is DFQATT and CDR2 is SNEGSKA (reference sequence). CDR3 size: 14 residues. The ends were cut back, 6 bases at V and 3 bases at J, with 17 bases in the middle. CDR3 coding DNA: TGCAGTGCGCCCACGAGGAGGATAGAAGAGACCCAGTACTTC. It encodes CSAPTRRIEETQYF.

This clonotype has more than one count but fewer than ten. This sequence joins TRBV7-2 and TRBJ1-3; 8 positions match TRBD1. The germline CDR1 and CDR2 sequences are SGHTA and FQGNSA. After removal of 2 bases from V and 1 base from J, the junction contained 16 bases not matched to a gene. This CDR3 region has 20 residues. The CDR3 DNA is TGTGCCAGCAGCTTACCCGGGTCCGGGACAGGACAGTCTTCTGGAAACACCATATATTTT. This codes for CASSLPGSGTGQSSGNTIYF.

This clonotype has more than one count but fewer than ten. This chain uses TRBV2 with TRBJ2-3; 10 bases are shared with TRBD2. The V gene's germline CDR1 is SNHLY and CDR2 FYNNEI. CDR3 length: 13 residues. V shed 11 bases, J shed 6 bases, and the junction held 8 bases outside the gene matches. CDR3 sequence: CAVRLAGLDTQYF. CDR3 nucleotides: TGTGCCGTCCGACTAGCGGGCCTCGATACGCAGTATTTT. The full variable domain, completed using reference TRBV2 and TRBJ2-3, is EPEVTQTPSHQVTQMGQEVILRCVPISNHLYFYWYRQILGQKVEFLVSFYNNEISEKSEIFDDQFSVERPDGSNFTLKIRSTKLEDSAMYFCAVRLAGLDTQYFGPGTRLTVL.

V is TRBV6-5 and J is TRBJ2-5; D ambiguous. Trimming stripped 4 bases from V and 2 bases from J, with 14 bases between. Germline V gene data show CDR1 as MNHEY and CDR2 as SVGAGI. The CDR3 totals 15 residues. The CDR3 protein is CASSSPRSGQETQYF. CDR3 nucleotide sequence: TGTGCCAGCAGTTCCCCGAGGAGTGGACAAGAGACCCAGTACTTC.

This sequence joins TRBV2 and TRBJ2-1; a weak D match, TRBD2 (6 bases). From germline, CDR1 is SNHLY and CDR2 FYNNEI. The CDR3 sequence is 14 residues long. Trimming removed 0 bases from V and 5 bases from J, with 8 bases in between. The CDR3 spells CASSEAVADNEQFF. The CDR3 region has the DNA TGTGCCAGCAGTGAAGCAGTAGCGGACAATGAGCAGTTCTTC. The full variable domain, its missing parts supplied by reference TRBV2 and TRBJ2-1, is EPEVTQTPSHQVTQMGQEVILRCVPISNHLYFYWYRQILGQKVEFLVSFYNNEISEKSEIFDDQFSVERPDGSNFTLKIRSTKLEDSAMYFCASSEAVADNEQFFGPGTRLTVL.

The chain joins TRBV10-3 to TRBJ1-2; TRBD1 might be the D (5 bases). The CDR3 is 13 residues long. Germline V gene sequence: CDR1 ENHRY, CDR2 SYGVKD. V gave up 8 bases and J gave up 3 bases, with 13 bases separating them. The CDR3 sequence: CAIGQGADYGYTF. CDR3 nucleotide sequence: TGTGCCATCGGGCAGGGTGCGGACTATGGCTACACCTTC.

The chain links TRBV5-4 to TRBJ2-5, with 9 nucleotides matching TRBD2. Germline V gene data show CDR1 as SGHNT and CDR2 as YYREEE (reference sequence). V lost 7 bases to trimming and J lost 4 bases; unmatched junction nucleotides: 5. This CDR3 is built from 13 residues. CDR3 residues: CASGAGGVETQYF. For the CDR3, the DNA is TGTGCCAGCGGGGCGGGAGGGGTAGAGACCCAGTACTTC.

The chain is built from TRBV24-1 and TRBJ2-5; 7 bases match TRBD2. The junction had 20 bases not matched to a gene; V was cut back by 4 bases and J by 10 bases. Per germline, CDR1 KGHDR and CDR2 SFDVKD. CDR3 length: 17 amino acids. The CDR3 DNA is TGTGCCACCAGTGACGCCCTTGGGGGGGGGGAACGGCAGGGCCAGTACTTC. Translated: CATSDALGGGERQGQYF.

This chain uses TRBV27 with TRBJ2-5, with a weak D call TRBD1 (6 bases). V gave up 9 bases and J gave up 6 bases, with 17 bases separating them. The CDR3 is made up of 13 amino acids. The germline gives CDR1 MNHEY, CDR2 SMNVEV (reference sequence). Written as DNA, the CDR3 is TGTGCCAGAACAAACAGGGCGGAAAAGACCCAGTACTTC. Translating gives CARTNRAEKTQYF.

CDR3 nucleotides: TGTGCCAGCAGACACAGAGGCCCGAACACAGATACGCAGTATTTT. This encodes CASRHRGPNTDTQYF. The rearrangement links TRBV12-3 or TRBV12-4 to TRBJ2-3; D is uncertain. CDR3 length: 15 residues. V gave up 6 bases and J gave up 2 bases, with 15 bases separating them.

The CDR3 nucleotides read TGTGCCATCAGTGGGGGGCGCATGGCGTGGGATGAGCAGTTCTTC. Its protein is CAISGGRMAWDEQFF. The rearrangement links TRBV10-3 to TRBJ2-1; maybe TRBD1 (6 bases). This CDR3 is 15 amino acids long. CDR1 is ENHRY, CDR2 SYGVKD, per germline. The germline V and J ends were trimmed by 4 bases and 8 bases, with 18 bases remaining between them.